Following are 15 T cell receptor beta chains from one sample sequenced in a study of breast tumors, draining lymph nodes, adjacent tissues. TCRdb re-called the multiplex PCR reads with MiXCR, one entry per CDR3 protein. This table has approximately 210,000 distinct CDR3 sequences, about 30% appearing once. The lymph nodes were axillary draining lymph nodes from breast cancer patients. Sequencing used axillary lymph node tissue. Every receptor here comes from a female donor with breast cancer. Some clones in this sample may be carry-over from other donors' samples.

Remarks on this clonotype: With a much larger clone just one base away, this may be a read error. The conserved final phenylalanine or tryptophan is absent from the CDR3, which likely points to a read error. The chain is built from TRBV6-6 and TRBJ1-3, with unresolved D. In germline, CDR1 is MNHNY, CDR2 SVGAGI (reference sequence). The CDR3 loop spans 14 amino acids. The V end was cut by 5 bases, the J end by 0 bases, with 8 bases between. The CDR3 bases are TGTGCCAGCAGTGAACTCAGCTCTGGAAACACCATATATTCT. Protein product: CASSELSSGNTIYS.

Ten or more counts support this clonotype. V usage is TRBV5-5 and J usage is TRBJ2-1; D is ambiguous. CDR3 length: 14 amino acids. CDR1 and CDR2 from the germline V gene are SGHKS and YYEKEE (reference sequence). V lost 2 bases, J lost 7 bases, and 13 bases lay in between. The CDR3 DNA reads TGTGCCAGCAGCTTTGGAGCTAGGGAAAATGAGCAGTTCTTC. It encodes CASSFGARENEQFF.

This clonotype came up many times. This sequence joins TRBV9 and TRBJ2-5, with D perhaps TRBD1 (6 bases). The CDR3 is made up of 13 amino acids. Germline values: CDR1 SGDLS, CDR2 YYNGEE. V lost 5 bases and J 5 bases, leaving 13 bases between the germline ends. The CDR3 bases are TGTGCCAGCAGTGGACAGCTTGGGGAGACCCAGTACTTC. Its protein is CASSGQLGETQYF.

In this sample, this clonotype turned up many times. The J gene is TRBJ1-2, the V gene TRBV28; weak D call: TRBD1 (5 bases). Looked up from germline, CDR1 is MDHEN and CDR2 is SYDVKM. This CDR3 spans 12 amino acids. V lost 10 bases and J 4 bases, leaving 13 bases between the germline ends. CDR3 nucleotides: TGTGCCACCCGACAGTCATTCTATGGCTACACCTTC. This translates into CATRQSFYGYTF.

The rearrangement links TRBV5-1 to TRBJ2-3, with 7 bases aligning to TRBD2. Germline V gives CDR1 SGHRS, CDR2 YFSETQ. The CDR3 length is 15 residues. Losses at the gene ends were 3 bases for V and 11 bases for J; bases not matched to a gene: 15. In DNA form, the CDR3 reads TGCGCCAGCAGCTCTGGGGGGGGAGGCACCAATGAGCAGTATTTT. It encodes CASSSGGGGTNEQYF. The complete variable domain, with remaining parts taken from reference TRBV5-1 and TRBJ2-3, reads KAGVTQTPRYLIKTRGQQVTLSCSPISGHRSVSWYQQTPGQGLQFLFEYFSETQRNKGNFPGRFSGRQFSNSRSEMNVSTLELGDSALYLCASSSGGGGTNEQYFGPGTRLTVL.

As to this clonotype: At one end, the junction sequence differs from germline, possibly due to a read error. This chain's CDR3 is CAWSVLGLQEAQYF. CDR3 nucleotides: TGTGCCTGGAGTGTACTTGGGCTCCAAGAGGCCCAGTACTTC. This chain uses TRBV30 with TRBJ2-5; D not resolved. This CDR3 comprises 14 residues. Germline V lookup: CDR1 GTSNPN, CDR2 SVGIG (reference sequence).

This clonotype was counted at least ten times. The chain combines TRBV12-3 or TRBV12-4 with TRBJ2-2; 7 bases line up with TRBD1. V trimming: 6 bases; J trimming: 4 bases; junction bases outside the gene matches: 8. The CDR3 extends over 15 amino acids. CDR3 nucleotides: TGTGCCAGCAGGACGGGACAGTCGAGCACCGGGGAGCTGTTTTTT. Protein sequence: CASRTGQSSTGELFF.

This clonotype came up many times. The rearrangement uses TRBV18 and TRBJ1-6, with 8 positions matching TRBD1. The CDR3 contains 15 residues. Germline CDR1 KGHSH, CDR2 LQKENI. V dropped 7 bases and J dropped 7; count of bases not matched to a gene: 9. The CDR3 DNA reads TGTGCCAGCTGCTCACAGGGGGACGGGAATTCACCCCTCCACTTT. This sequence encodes CASCSQGDGNSPLHF.

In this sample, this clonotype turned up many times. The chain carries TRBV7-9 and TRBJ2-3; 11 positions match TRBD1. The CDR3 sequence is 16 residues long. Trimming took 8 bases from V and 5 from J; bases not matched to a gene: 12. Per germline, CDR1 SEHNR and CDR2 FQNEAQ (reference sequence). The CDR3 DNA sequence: TGTGCCAGCGGGGGCAAGGACAGGGGGCAAGGAGATACGCAGTATTTT. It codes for CASGGKDRGQGDTQYF.

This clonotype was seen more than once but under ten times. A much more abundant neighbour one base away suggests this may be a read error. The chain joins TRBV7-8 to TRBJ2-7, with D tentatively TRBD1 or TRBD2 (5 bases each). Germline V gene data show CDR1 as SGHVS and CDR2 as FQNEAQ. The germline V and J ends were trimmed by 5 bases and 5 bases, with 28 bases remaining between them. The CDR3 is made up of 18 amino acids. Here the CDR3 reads CASSQDWKTGTHTHEQYF. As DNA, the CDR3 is TGTGCCAGCAGCCAAGACTGGAAAACCGGGACCCATACCCACGAGCAGTACTTC.

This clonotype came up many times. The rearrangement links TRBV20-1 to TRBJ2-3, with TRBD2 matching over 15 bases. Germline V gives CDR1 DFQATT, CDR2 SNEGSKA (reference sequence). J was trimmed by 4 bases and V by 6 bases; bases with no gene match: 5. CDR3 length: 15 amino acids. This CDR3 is CSAGLAGGPADTQYF. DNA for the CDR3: TGCAGTGCAGGACTAGCGGGAGGGCCCGCAGATACGCAGTATTTT.

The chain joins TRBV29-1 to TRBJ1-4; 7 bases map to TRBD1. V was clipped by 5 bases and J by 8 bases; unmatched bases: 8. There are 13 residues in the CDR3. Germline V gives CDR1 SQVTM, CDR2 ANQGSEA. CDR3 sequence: CSVSGTAGEKLFF. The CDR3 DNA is TGCAGCGTTTCCGGGACAGCGGGGGAAAAACTGTTTTTT.

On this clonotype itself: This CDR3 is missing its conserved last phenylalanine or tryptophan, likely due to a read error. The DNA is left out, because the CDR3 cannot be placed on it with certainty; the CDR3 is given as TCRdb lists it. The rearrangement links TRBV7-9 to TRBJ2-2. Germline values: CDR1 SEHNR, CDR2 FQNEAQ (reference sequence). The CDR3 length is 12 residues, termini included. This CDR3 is CALRPNTGELMS.

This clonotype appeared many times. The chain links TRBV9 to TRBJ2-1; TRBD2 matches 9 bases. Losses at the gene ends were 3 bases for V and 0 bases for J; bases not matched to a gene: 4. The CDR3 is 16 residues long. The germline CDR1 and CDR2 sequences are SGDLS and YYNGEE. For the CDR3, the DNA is TGTGCCAGCAGCGAGGCTAGCGGGGCCTCCTACAATGAGCAGTTCTTC. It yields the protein CASSEASGASYNEQFF. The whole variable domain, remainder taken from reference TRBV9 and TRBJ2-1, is DSGVTQTPKHLITATGQRVTLRCSPRSGDLSVYWYQQSLDQGLQFLIQYYNGEERAKGNILERFSAQQFPDLHSELNLSSLELGDSALYFCASSEASGASYNEQFFGPGTRLTVL.

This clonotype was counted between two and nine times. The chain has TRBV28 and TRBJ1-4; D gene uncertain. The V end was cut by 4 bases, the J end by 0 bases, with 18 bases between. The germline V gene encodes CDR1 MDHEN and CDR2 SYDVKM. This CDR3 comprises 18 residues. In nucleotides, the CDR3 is TGTGCCAGCAGTTCCCCGGGCGGGAGGAGAGCAACTAATGAAAAACTGTTTTTT. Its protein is CASSSPGGRRATNEKLFF.